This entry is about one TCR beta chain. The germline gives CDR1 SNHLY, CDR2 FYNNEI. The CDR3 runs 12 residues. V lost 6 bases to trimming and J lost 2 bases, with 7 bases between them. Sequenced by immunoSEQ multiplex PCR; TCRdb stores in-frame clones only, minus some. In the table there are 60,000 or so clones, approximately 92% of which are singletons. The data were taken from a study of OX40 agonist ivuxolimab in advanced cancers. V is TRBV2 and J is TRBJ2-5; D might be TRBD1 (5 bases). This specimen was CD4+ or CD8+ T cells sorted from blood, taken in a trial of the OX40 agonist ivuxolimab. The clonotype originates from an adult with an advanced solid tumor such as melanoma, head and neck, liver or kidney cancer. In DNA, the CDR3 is TGTGCCAGCAGAGCAGGGCAAGAGACCCAGTACTTC. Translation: CASRAGQETQYF.